Listed here are 2 T cell receptor beta chains from one sample, sequenced in a study of T cell repertoires in cytomegalovirus infection. Each CDR3 protein gets one entry after TCRdb re-called the reads with MiXCR. The sample holds roughly 130,000 distinct CDR3 sequences, approximately 24% seen once. These receptors lack a known antigen. Source material: PBMCs, sequenced either directly or after in vitro stimulation (not recorded which). These receptors all stem from a human donor in good health (CMV status not recorded). Some clones in this sample may be carry-over from other donors' samples.

This clonotype showed up just a few times. The chain combines TRBV2 with TRBJ1-1; D perhaps matches TRBD1 (5 bases). There are 15 residues in the CDR3. V lost 2 bases, J lost 0 bases, and 10 bases lay in between. CDR1 and CDR2 (germline): SNHLY, FYNNEI. CDR3 protein: CASSETGRLNTEAFF. CDR3 DNA: TGTGCCAGCAGTGAAACGGGACGGTTGAACACTGAAGCTTTCTTT.

This sequence joins TRBV20-1 and TRBJ2-1, with 10 bases aligning to TRBD2. The trim removed 2 bases at V and 1 base at J, leaving 11 bases unmatched. This CDR3 comprises 18 residues. The germline CDR1 and CDR2 sequences are DFQATT and SNEGSKA (reference sequence). The CDR3 reads CSARPGLARLPSYNEQFF. Written as DNA, the CDR3 is TGCAGTGCTAGACCGGGACTAGCGAGGCTACCTTCCTACAATGAGCAGTTCTTC.